This entry features one T cell receptor (beta chain) sequence. The source of the sample is a study of shared T cell receptors in the human thymus. The CDR3 loop spans 13 amino acids. CDR1 and CDR2 (germline): SGDLS, YYNGEE. V dropped 3 bases and J dropped 4 bases, with 10 bases sitting between them. The data were produced by immunoSEQ multiplex PCR, yet TCRdb's version contains in-frame clones alone and is incomplete. This repertoire shows roughly 660,000 clones, approximately 87% found once; its top ten account for around 0.0099%. The same sample was also studied in work on human thymus T cells. As reported in that work: Donors were healthy Finnish infants having corrective surgery for congenital heart defects. Unrelated people showed highly overlapping thymic repertoires, related research reported.

The TCR comes from a boy under two years old with a congenital heart defect. The V call is TRBV9, the J call TRBJ1-2; possible D gene TRBD1, 5 bases. The sequencing input was thymocytes. Here the CDR3 reads CASSGKGSYGYTF. CDR3 bases: TGTGCCAGCAGCGGCAAGGGGTCCTATGGCTACACCTTC.